The clone carrying this T cell receptor beta chain was found once. What it binds is unknown. The sample comes from a study of OX40 agonist ivuxolimab in advanced cancers. Study-level points and caveats: Among the lowest peripheral clonal expansion occurred in 0.1-3.0 mg/kg partial responders. Nonresponders, in some cases, also had low normalized T-cell clonal expansion. Clonal expansion by week 6 occurred in CD4+ and CD8+ blood T cells (at 0.1 to 3.0 mg/kg).

At cycle 4 day 1, cycle 7 day 1, and baseline, blood was sampled. Germline V lookup: CDR1 MNHNS, CDR2 SASEGT. The CDR3 consists of 13 residues. V was cut by 0 bases and J by 7 bases, with 9 bases left in between. The repertoire was sequenced with immunoSEQ multiplex PCR; TCRdb's copy has only in-frame clones and lacks some. The profile shows tens of thousands of clones, 81% of them singletons. The sequence came from an adult with an advanced solid tumor such as melanoma, head and neck, liver or kidney cancer. The sequenced sample was CD4+ or CD8+ T cells sorted from blood, obtained in a trial of the OX40 agonist ivuxolimab. The rearrangement uses TRBV6-1 and TRBJ2-5; unclear D gene. The CDR3 sequence is CASSEAGFGTQYF. The CDR3, as DNA: TGTGCCAGCAGTGAAGCGGGTTTCGGGACCCAGTACTTC.